This T cell receptor beta chain was sequenced during a study of Ad26.COV2.S vaccination and SARS-CoV-2 variants. Study information: A COV1001 Ad26.COV2.S trial-arm participant provided the sample. Overall study findings and caveats: Recipients given vaccine exceeded placebo recipients in spike-specific TCR breadth. Vaccine recipients and placebo recipients showed similar non-spike TCR breadth. TCR breadth and depth analyses may have underestimated total T cell responses.

Details on this clone: The antigen is undetermined.

Profiling relied on immunoSEQ multiplex PCR, and the TCRdb table lists in-frame clones only, not all of them. This table has some 370,000 clones, around 82% appearing once. J lost 5 bases, V lost 0 bases, and 6 bases had no gene match. CDR1 PRHDT and CDR2 FYEKMQ come from the germline V gene (reference sequence). The CDR3 length is 17 residues. Treatment here: around 19 received Ad26.COV2.S at low or high dose, single or two shots; about five received placebo; per-sample allocation not given. Repertoires come from day 63 after the first vaccine or placebo injection. V and J are TRBV13 and TRBJ2-2, with 10 bases fitting TRBD2. The sample in question was peripheral blood, obtained in a trial of Ad26.COV2.S vaccine versus placebo. The receptor comes from a person aged 18-60 years who received the Ad26.COV2.S COVID-19 vaccine or a placebo. The CDR3 nucleotides are TGTGCCAGCAGCTTAGGCCTAGCGGGGGATCGGACCGGGGAGCTGTTTTTT. Residues: CASSLGLAGDRTGELFF.